Presented here are 21 T cell receptor beta chains from one specimen sequenced in a study of memory CD4+ T cells and cytomegalovirus serostatus. Method: immunoSEQ multiplex PCR; TCRdb's copy keeps in-frame clones and lacks some. Of tens of thousands of clones listed, over 65% are singletons. Single viable CD3+CD4+CD8-CD45RO+ cells were sorted as the memory CD4+ T cells. The source material was memory CD4+ T cells from blood. All receptors derive from an adult in good health and CMV-seropositive.

This clone was picked up one time. V is TRBV29-1 and J is TRBJ2-1; possibly TRBD2 for D (7 bases). This CDR3 is 13 amino acids long. Germline V CDR1 and CDR2: SQVTM, ANQGSEA. V gave up 1 base and J gave up 12 bases, with 16 bases separating them. The CDR3 spells CSVEAYREGGQFF. The DNA of the CDR3 is TGCAGCGTTGAAGCTTACAGGGAGGGGGGGCAGTTCTTC.

The V and J genes are TRBV30 and TRBJ1-4; D might be TRBD1 (5 bases). The CDR3 has 13 residues. V was trimmed by 3 bases and J by 2 bases, leaving 7 bases between them. The germline gives CDR1 GTSNPN, CDR2 SVGIG (reference sequence). CDR3 region: CAWRGGTNEKLFF. In nucleotides, the CDR3 is TGTGCCTGGAGGGGGGGGACTAATGAAAAACTGTTTTTT.

The V gene is TRBV15, the J gene TRBJ1-2; TRBD1 agrees at 9 bases. There are 17 residues in the CDR3. V lost 3 bases, J lost 1 base, and 9 bases stayed unmatched. Germline loops: CDR1 LNHNV, CDR2 YYDKDF (reference sequence). CDR3 in amino acids: CATSSLQGARDNYGYTF. CDR3 DNA sequence: TGTGCCACCAGCAGCCTACAGGGGGCGCGGGATAACTATGGCTACACCTTC.

The chain combines TRBV6-1 with TRBJ1-1; 8 bases align to TRBD1. This CDR3 has 13 residues. V was clipped by 4 bases and J by 7 bases; unmatched bases: 5. Germline V gives CDR1 MNHNS, CDR2 SASEGT. The CDR3 sequence: CASSGFGQGEAFF. CDR3 nucleotides: TGTGCCAGCAGTGGATTCGGACAGGGTGAAGCTTTCTTT.

The V and J genes are TRBV5-6 and TRBJ1-2; D ambiguous. Trimming left V 0 bases short and J 4 bases short, with 4 bases between. Germline V gene lookup returns CDR1 SGHDT and CDR2 YYEEEE. The CDR3 has 12 residues. As DNA, the CDR3 is TGTGCCAGCAGCTTGGCCTCCTATGGCTACACCTTC. Residues: CASSLASYGYTF. The whole variable domain, remainder taken from reference TRBV5-6 and TRBJ1-2, is DAGVTQSPTHLIKTRGQQVTLRCSPKSGHDTVSWYQQALGQGPQFIFQYYEEEERQRGNFPDRFSGHQFPNYSSELNVNALLLGDSALYLCASSLASYGYTFGSGTRLTVV.

This clone was seen ten or more times. V gene TRBV4-1 combines with J gene TRBJ1-1; TRBD1 matches at 8 bases. The V segment lost 3 bases and the J segment 12 bases; nucleotides outside the gene matches: 12. The germline V gene encodes CDR1 MGHRA and CDR2 YSYEKL. The CDR3 sequence is 14 residues long. The CDR3: CASSQLRTGSLSFF. The CDR3 DNA sequence: TGCGCCAGCAGCCAGCTTCGGACAGGGTCATTGTCTTTCTTT.

This clone turned up a few times. The gene calls are TRBV7-3 and TRBJ1-1; D ambiguous. CDR3 length: 16 residues. From germline, CDR1 is SGHTA and CDR2 FQGTGA. Trimming took off 0 bases at V and 0 bases at J, with 11 bases between the two ends. The CDR3 protein is CASSLTAPAMNTEAFF. CDR3 DNA sequence: TGTGCCAGCAGCTTAACGGCGCCAGCTATGAACACTGAAGCTTTCTTT. The full variable domain, with the rest looked up from reference TRBV7-3 and TRBJ1-1, is GAGVSQTPSNKVTEKGKYVELRCDPISGHTALYWYRQSLGQGPEFLIYFQGTGAADDSGLPNDRFFAVRPEGSVSTLKIQRTERGDSAVYLCASSLTAPAMNTEAFFGQGTRLTVV.

In this sample, this clone turned up a few times. The chain carries TRBV9 and TRBJ1-5; TRBD1 is a possible D gene (6 bases). CDR1 is SGDLS and CDR2 is YYNGEE in the germline V gene. CDR3 length: 17 amino acids. With 3 bases removed from V and 1 base from J, the gap between germline ends came to 17 bases. CDR3 amino acids: CASSAKGGQGSNQPQHF. In DNA form, the CDR3 reads TGTGCCAGCAGCGCCAAAGGGGGGCAGGGGAGCAATCAGCCCCAGCATTTT. The whole variable domain, remainder taken from reference TRBV9 and TRBJ1-5, is DSGVTQTPKHLITATGQRVTLRCSPRSGDLSVYWYQQSLDQGLQFLIQYYNGEERAKGNILERFSAQQFPDLHSELNLSSLELGDSALYFCASSAKGGQGSNQPQHFGDGTRLSIL.

V usage is TRBV6-6 and J usage is TRBJ1-3; weak D call: TRBD1 (5 bases). CDR3 length: 14 residues. Trimming pared 6 bases from V and 0 bases from J, leaving 9 bases between. From germline, CDR1 is MNHNY and CDR2 SVGAGI (reference sequence). The CDR3 DNA sequence: TGTGCCAGCAGGACCACAGGCTCTGGAAACACCATATATTTT. Amino acid sequence: CASRTTGSGNTIYF.

This chain links TRBV5-5 with TRBJ1-2, with 8 bases aligning to TRBD1. The CDR3 has 16 amino acids. The germline CDR1 and CDR2 sequences are SGHKS and YYEKEE (reference sequence). J was trimmed by 4 bases and V by 0 bases; bases with no gene match: 8. The CDR3: CASSLGATGVGYGYTF. CDR3 nucleotides: TGTGCCAGCAGCTTGGGGGCGACAGGGGTTGGCTATGGCTACACCTTC.

The chain joins TRBV27 to TRBJ2-7; TRBD2 matches 7 bases. The CDR3 consists of 15 residues. V shed 3 bases, J shed 0 bases, and the junction held 5 bases outside the gene matches. Germline V gene lookup returns CDR1 MNHEY and CDR2 SMNVEV (reference sequence). Here the CDR3 DNA reads TGTGCCAGCAGTTTGGTCGGGGGGAACTCCTACGAGCAGTACTTC. Protein product: CASSLVGGNSYEQYF.

The chain couples TRBV19 to TRBJ1-3; 7 nucleotides agree with TRBD1. Germline CDR1 reads LNHDA; CDR2 reads SQIVND (reference sequence). The CDR3 loop spans 14 amino acids. Trimming at V came to 7 bases and at J to 2 bases, leaving 5 bases not matched to a gene. The CDR3 sequence: CASTQGGAGNTIYF. For the CDR3, the DNA is TGTGCCAGTACCCAAGGGGGCGCTGGAAACACCATATATTTT.

V and J are TRBV2 and TRBJ2-5; TRBD1 is a possible D gene (7 bases). There are 18 residues in the CDR3. CDR1 is SNHLY and CDR2 is FYNNEI in the germline V gene. V lost 1 base, J lost 7 bases, and 25 bases lay in between. The CDR3 nucleotides are TGTGCCAGCAGTGAAGTGGGGCGTCAGGGGGGCCCTGGGGGGACCCAGTACTTC. Translating gives CASSEVGRQGGPGGTQYF.

The chain links TRBV7-8 to TRBJ2-7, with D perhaps TRBD1 (5 bases). This CDR3 region has 13 residues. The germline V gene encodes CDR1 SGHVS and CDR2 FQNEAQ. The V end was cut by 5 bases, the J end by 9 bases, with 17 bases between. The CDR3 DNA sequence: TGTGCCAGCAGCAATGGACCCCTTCAGGGGCAGTACGTC. This gives the protein CASSNGPLQGQYV.

This clone qualifies as medium-sized. The chain has TRBV18 and TRBJ1-2; TRBD1 aligns across 7 bases. Germline-derived CDR1 and CDR2 are KGHSH and LQKENI. The CDR3 runs to 12 residues. The ends lost 5 bases at V and 4 bases at J; junction bases unmatched: 1. The CDR3 DNA follows: TGTGCCAGCTCAGGACAGGTCTATGGCTACACCTTC. This sequence encodes CASSGQVYGYTF.

The chain carries TRBV6-5 and TRBJ2-7, with D perhaps matching TRBD2 (7 bases). This CDR3 is 14 amino acids long. V was pared by 4 bases and J by 4 bases, with 14 bases between. The germline CDR1 and CDR2 sequences are MNHEY and SVGAGI. CDR3 nucleotides: TGTGCCAGCAGTTTGCGGGGGCGTACGTACGAGCAGTACGTC. It codes for CASSLRGRTYEQYV.

The chain carries TRBV6-1 and TRBJ1-1, with D possibly being TRBD1 (5 bases). Trimming shortened V by 9 bases and J by 1 base, and 18 bases separated the two germline ends. CDR1 and CDR2 from the germline V gene are MNHNS and SASEGT. The CDR3 length is 15 residues. The CDR3 loop reads CASMRRDPRNTEAFF. As DNA, the CDR3 is TGTGCCAGTATGAGGCGGGACCCCAGGAACACTGAAGCTTTCTTT.

The V gene is TRBV15, the J gene TRBJ2-1; weak D call: TRBD2 (5 bases). The germline V and J ends were trimmed by 5 bases and 7 bases, with 15 bases remaining between them. Looked up from germline, CDR1 is LNHNV and CDR2 is YYDKDF (reference sequence). There are 14 residues in the CDR3. CDR3 sequence reads: CATSLQLAKNEQFF. In DNA, the CDR3 is TGTGCCACCAGCTTGCAGCTAGCAAAGAATGAGCAGTTCTTC.

This clone was observed once. For the CDR3, the DNA is TGCGCCAGCAGCCCCCGGGACATGGGTTTTTCTGGACCCCTCCACTTT. Its protein is CASSPRDMGFSGPLHF. This chain joins TRBV4-1 and TRBJ1-6, with D possibly matching TRBD1 (6 bases). The V gene's germline CDR1 is MGHRA and CDR2 YSYEKL. CDR3 length equals 16 residues. V was cut by 4 bases and J by 12 bases, with 22 bases left in between.

By share, this clone counts as medium-sized (0.01 to 0.1%). The rearrangement uses TRBV9 and TRBJ2-1, with TRBD1 matching over 7 bases. Germline trimming cut 3 bases from V and 12 bases from J; bases unmatched to any gene: 9. Germline V lookup: CDR1 SGDLS, CDR2 YYNGEE. This CDR3 is 13 amino acids long. The CDR3 region is CASSASGQMRQFF. CDR3 DNA sequence: TGTGCCAGCAGCGCATCGGGACAGATGAGGCAGTTCTTC.

This sequence joins TRBV18 and TRBJ1-1; D not certain. V was pared by 6 bases and J by 3 bases, with 14 bases between. CDR1 is KGHSH and CDR2 is LQKENI in the germline V gene. The CDR3 loop spans 14 amino acids. The CDR3 spells CASSPLRDYTEAFF. The DNA for the CDR3 is TGTGCCAGCTCCCCCTTAAGAGACTACACTGAAGCTTTCTTT.